This entry concerns a single TCR beta chain. The antigen is not known. Germline V gives CDR1 MNHEY, CDR2 SVGAGI. The CDR3 length is 15 residues. Definition of naive CD8+ T cells rested on a CD45RO-CCR7+CD27+CD95- profile. All TRB cDNA libraries came from 5' RACE performed with UMI labels. One entry per CDR3 protein, without DNA, is what TCRdb gives after re-calling the 5' RACE reads. Its table lists about 89,000 distinct CDR3 sequences. The sample comes from a study of CXCR3-negative and CXCR3-positive naive CD8 T cells. Study-wide results and caveats: Naive cells that were CXCR3-positive had more hydrophobic TRB CDR3s (compared with CXCR3-negative naive cells). Across naive subsets, surface CD5 expression was comparable, and TCR strength was inferred from properties of the TRB CDR3. Both of the naive subsets showed about the same high diversity, but memory CD8+ cells had much less.

This clonotype was sampled from a human donor in good health. Some clones in this sample may be carry-over from other donors' samples. The sample comprised naive CXCR3+ CD8+ T cells from blood. Stated subset: CD45RO-CCR7+CD27+CD95- naive CD8+ T cells expressing CXCR3 (TNR3+). This chain uses TRBV6-5 with TRBJ2-5; TCRdb selects TRBD2, and the lack of DNA leaves this call unchecked. This CDR3 reads CASSYSGLGGETQYF.